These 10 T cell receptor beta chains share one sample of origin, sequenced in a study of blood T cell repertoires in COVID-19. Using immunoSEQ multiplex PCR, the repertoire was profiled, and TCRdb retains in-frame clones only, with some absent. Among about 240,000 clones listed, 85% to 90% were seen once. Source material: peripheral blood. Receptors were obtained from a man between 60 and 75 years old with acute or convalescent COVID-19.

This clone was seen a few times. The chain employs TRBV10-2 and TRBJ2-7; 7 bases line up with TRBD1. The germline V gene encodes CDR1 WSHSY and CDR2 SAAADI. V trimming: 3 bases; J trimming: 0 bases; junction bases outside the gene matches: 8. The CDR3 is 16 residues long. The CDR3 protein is CASSEGFRQGSYEQYF. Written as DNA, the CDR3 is TGCGCCAGCAGTGAAGGGTTCCGACAGGGCTCCTACGAGCAGTACTTC.

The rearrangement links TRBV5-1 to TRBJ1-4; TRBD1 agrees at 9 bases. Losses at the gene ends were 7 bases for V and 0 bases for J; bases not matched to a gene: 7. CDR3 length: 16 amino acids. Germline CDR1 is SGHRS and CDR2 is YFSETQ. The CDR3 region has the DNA TGCGCCAGCGGATGGGACAGGGCCGCAACTAATGAAAAACTGTTTTTT. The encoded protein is CASGWDRAATNEKLFF. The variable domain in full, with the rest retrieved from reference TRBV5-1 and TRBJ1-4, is KAGVTQTPRYLIKTRGQQVTLSCSPISGHRSVSWYQQTPGQGLQFLFEYFSETQRNKGNFPGRFSGRQFSNSRSEMNVSTLELGDSALYLCASGWDRAATNEKLFFGSGTQLSVL.

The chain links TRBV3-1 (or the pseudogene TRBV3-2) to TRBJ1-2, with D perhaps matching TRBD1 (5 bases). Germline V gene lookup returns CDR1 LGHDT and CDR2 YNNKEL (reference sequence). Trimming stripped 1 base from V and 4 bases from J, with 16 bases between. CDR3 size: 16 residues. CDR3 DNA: TGTGCCAGCAGCCAAGGGCTGGACACATTCTTCTATGGCTACACCTTC. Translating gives CASSQGLDTFFYGYTF.

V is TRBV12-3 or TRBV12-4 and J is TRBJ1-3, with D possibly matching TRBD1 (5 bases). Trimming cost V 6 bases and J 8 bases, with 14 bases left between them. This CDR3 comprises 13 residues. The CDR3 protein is CASRGVGGHTIYF. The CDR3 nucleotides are TGTGCCAGCAGGGGGGTGGGAGGGCACACCATATATTTT.

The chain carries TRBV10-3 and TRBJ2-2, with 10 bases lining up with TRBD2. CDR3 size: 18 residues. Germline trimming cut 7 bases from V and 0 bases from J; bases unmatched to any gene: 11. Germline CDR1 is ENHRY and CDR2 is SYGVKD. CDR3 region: CAITTGLAGGPNTGELFF. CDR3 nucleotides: TGTGCCATCACCACAGGGTTAGCGGGAGGACCGAACACCGGGGAGCTGTTTTTT.

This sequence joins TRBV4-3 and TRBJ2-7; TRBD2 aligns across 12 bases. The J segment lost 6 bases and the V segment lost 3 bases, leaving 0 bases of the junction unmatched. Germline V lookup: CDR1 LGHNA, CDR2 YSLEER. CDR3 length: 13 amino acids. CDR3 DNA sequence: TGCGCCAGCAGCCAGGGACTAGCGGGCGAGCAGTACTTC. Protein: CASSQGLAGEQYF.

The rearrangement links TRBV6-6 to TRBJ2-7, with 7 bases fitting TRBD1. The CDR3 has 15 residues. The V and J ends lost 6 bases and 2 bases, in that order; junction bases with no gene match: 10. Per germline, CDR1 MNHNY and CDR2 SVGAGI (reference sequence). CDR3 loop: CASSLRDSVAYEQYF. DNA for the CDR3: TGTGCCAGCAGCCTCCGGGACAGCGTAGCCTACGAGCAGTACTTC.

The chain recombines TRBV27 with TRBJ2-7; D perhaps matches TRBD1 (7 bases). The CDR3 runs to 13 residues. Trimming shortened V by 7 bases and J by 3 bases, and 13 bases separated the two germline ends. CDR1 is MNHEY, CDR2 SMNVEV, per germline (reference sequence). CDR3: CASKEGQNYEQYF. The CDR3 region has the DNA TGTGCCAGCAAGGAGGGACAGAACTACGAGCAGTACTTC.

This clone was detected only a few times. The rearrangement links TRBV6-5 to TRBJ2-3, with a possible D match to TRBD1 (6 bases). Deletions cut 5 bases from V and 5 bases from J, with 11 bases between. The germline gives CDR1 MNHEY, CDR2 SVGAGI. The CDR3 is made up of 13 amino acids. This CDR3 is CASSRQVGDTQYF. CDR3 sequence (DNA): TGTGCCAGCAGTAGACAGGTGGGAGATACGCAGTATTTT.

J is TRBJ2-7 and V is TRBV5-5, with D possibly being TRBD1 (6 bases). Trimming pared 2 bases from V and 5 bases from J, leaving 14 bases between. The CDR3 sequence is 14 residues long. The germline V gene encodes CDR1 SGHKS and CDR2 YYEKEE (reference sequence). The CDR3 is CASSFEGGEDEQYF. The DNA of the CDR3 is TGTGCCAGCAGCTTTGAAGGGGGTGAGGACGAGCAGTACTTC.